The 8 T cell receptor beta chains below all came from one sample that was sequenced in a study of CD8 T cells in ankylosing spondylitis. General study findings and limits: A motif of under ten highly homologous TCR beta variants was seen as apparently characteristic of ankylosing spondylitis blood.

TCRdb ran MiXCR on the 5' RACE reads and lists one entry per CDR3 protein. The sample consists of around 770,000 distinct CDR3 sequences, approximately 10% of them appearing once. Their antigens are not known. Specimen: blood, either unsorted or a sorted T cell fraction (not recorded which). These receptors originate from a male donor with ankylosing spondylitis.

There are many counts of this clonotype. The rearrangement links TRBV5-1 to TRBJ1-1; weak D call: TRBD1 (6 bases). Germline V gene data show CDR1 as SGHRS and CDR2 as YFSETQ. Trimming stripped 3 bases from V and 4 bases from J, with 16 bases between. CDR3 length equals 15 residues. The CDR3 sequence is CASSSDSLGGTEAFF. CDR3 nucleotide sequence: TGCGCCAGCAGCTCGGACAGTCTTGGTGGCACTGAAGCTTTCTTT.

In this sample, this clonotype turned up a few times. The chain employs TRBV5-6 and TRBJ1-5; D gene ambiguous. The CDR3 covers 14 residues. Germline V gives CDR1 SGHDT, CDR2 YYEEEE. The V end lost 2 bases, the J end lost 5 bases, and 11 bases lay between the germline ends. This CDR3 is CASSFGQSDQPQHF. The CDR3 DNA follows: TGTGCCAGCAGCTTCGGGCAGAGCGATCAGCCCCAGCATTTT.

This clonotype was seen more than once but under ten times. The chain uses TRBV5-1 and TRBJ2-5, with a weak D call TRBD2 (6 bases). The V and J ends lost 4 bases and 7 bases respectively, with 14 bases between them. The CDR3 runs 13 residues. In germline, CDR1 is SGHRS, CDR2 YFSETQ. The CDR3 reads CASSQGKAGTQYF. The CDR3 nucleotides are TGCGCCAGCAGCCAAGGGAAAGCGGGGACCCAGTACTTC.

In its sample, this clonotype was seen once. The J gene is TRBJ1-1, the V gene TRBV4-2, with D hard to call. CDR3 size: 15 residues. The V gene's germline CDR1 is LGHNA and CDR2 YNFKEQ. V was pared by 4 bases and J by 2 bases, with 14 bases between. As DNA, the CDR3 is TGTGCCAGCAGCCGCCCTGAGCCCAGCAACACTGAAGCTTTCTTT. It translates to CASSRPEPSNTEAFF.

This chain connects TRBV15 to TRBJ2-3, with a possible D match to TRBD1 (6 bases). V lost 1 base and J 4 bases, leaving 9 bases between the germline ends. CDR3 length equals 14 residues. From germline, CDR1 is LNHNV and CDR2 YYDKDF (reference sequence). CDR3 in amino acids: CATSRVGASDTQYF. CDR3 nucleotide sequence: TGTGCCACCAGCAGAGTGGGGGCTTCAGATACGCAGTATTTT.

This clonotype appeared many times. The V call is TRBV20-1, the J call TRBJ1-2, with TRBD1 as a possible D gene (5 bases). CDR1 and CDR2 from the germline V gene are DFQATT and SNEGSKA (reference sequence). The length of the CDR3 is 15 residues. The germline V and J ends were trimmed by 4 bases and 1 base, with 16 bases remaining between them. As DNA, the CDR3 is TGCAGTGCTACCGAAAGGACAAATTATAACTATGGCTACACCTTC. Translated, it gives CSATERTNYNYGYTF.

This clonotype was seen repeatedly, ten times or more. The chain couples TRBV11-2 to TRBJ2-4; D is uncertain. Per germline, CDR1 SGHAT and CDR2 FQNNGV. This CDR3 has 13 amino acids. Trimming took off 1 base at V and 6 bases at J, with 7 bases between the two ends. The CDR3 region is CASSLGWGNIQYF. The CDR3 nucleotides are TGTGCCAGCAGCTTAGGTTGGGGAAACATTCAGTACTTC.

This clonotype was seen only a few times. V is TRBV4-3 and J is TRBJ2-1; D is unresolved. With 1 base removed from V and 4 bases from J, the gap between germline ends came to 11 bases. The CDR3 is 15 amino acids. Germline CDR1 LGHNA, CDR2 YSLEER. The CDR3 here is CASSQVGTGYNEQFF. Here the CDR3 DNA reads TGCGCCAGCAGCCAAGTAGGAACGGGTTACAATGAGCAGTTCTTC.